These T cell receptor beta chains were read from a single sample in a study of blood T cell repertoires in COVID-19. Sequencing was performed with immunoSEQ multiplex PCR; in TCRdb, only in-frame clones are kept and a portion is missing. In the table there are 250,000 to 350,000 clones, 92% of which are singletons. Sequenced sample: PBMCs or T cells enriched from blood (not recorded which). The origin of the receptors is a woman in her 30s who had recovered from COVID-19. CDR3s include the opening cysteine and the closing phenylalanine or tryptophan. D genes are given only for firm matches. Clone size appears in some rows only: once, few, many, or a class for an expanded clone.

j_gene	v_gene	d_gene	abundance	CDR3nt	CDR3aa
TRBJ2-7	TRBV4-2	TRBD2	-	TGTGCCAGCAGCCGAAATCTCGGGGTAGCGGGAGATGGTGAGCAGTACTTC	CASSRNLGVAGDGEQYF
TRBJ1-1	TRBV28	-	-	TGTGCCAGCAGCATCGGAGATCAATACACTGAAGCTTTCTTT	CASSIGDQYTEAFF
TRBJ1-4	TRBV7-8	TRBD1	-	TGTGCCAGCAGCTTAGACGGACAGGGTGATGAAAAACTGTTTTTT	CASSLDGQGDEKLFF
TRBJ1-1	TRBV27	-	-	TGTGCCGCGGGGAGTATGAACACTGAAGCTTTCTTT	CAAGSMNTEAFF
TRBJ2-7	TRBV6-5	-	-	TGTGCCAGCAGTTACGGTCAGGGGGGTTACTACGAGCAGTACTTC	CASSYGQGGYYEQYF
TRBJ2-7	TRBV18	-	-	TGTGCCAGCTCACCCGGCTACGAGCAGTACTTC	CASSPGYEQYF
TRBJ2-1	TRBV28	-	few	TGTGCCAGCACCCTCCGCCCTTCGGGGGATGAGCAGTTCTTC	CASTLRPSGDEQFF
TRBJ2-7	TRBV7-9	-	-	TGTGCCAGCAGCCCCTTAAACGAGCAGTACTTC	CASSPLNEQYF
TRBJ2-3	TRBV5-1	-	-	TGCGCCAGCACTGCTAGTTTTATAGATACGCAGTATTTT	CASTASFIDTQYF
TRBJ2-1	TRBV7-3	TRBD2	-	TGTGCCAGCAGCCCCGGGTATGAGCGGGAGGGGAGCAATGAGCAGTTCTTC	CASSPGYEREGSNEQFF
TRBJ1-1	TRBV18	TRBD1	once	TGTGCCAGCTCGTTGTCTGGGACAGGGTACACTGAAGCTTTCTTT	CASSLSGTGYTEAFF
TRBJ1-1	TRBV7-2	TRBD1	-	TGTGCCAGCAAGAGCGCTGCAGGGGGCACTGAAGCTTTCTTT	CASKSAAGGTEAFF
TRBJ1-4	TRBV19	TRBD1	-	TGTGCCAGTAGTACCCGACAGGGGTGGCCAACTAATGAAAAACTGTTTTTT	CASSTRQGWPTNEKLFF
TRBJ2-7	TRBV19	-	-	TGTGCCAGTAGTACACAGACCGGCGAGCAGTACTTC	CASSTQTGEQYF
TRBJ1-1	TRBV6-5	TRBD1	few	TGTGCCAGCAGTTACTCGGGGCAGGGGGCGAACACTGAAGCTTTCTTT	CASSYSGQGANTEAFF
TRBJ2-5	TRBV5-4	-	-	TGTGCCAGCAGCTCAGGGTACCAAGAGACCCAGTACTTC	CASSSGYQETQYF
TRBJ2-2	TRBV3-1/TRBV3-2	-	-	TGTGCCAGCAGCCATGTTAGGGGCGTTGTATCCGGGGAGCTGTTTTTT	CASSHVRGVVSGELFF
TRBJ1-2	TRBV18	TRBD1	once	TGTGCCAGCTCACCACCGTCTCAGGGGGGTGACTATGGCTACACCTTC	CASSPPSQGGDYGYTF
TRBJ1-2	TRBV28	TRBD1	-	TGTGCCAGCAGTACCCCAGGGGGCGTCTATGGCTACACCTTC	CASSTPGGVYGYTF
TRBJ2-1	TRBV10-3	TRBD2	-	TGTGCCATCAGTAGTCACGAGACTAGCGGGCCTACGTACAATGAGCAGTTCTTC	CAISSHETSGPTYNEQFF
TRBJ2-7	TRBV5-1	-	-	TGCGCCAGCAGCTTGGGGTTGGGGCAGGGCCACGGCGAGCAGTACTTC	CASSLGLGQGHGEQYF
TRBJ1-1	TRBV28	-	-	TGTGCCAGCAGCCCGACAGAATACACTGAAGCTTTCTTT	CASSPTEYTEAFF
TRBJ1-5	TRBV5-8	-	-	TGTGCCAGCAGCTTGGCCGCGGGTGAGTGGCAGCCCCAGCATTTT	CASSLAAGEWQPQHF
TRBJ2-2	TRBV5-1	TRBD1	-	TGCGCCAGCAGCACACCGCAGGGGGTCGGGGAGCTGTTTTTT	CASSTPQGVGELFF
TRBJ2-7	TRBV13	-	-	TGTGCCAGCAGGTCAGACTCCTTACCAATCTACGAGCAGTACTTC	CASRSDSLPIYEQYF
TRBJ2-3	TRBV18	TRBD2	-	TGTGCCAGCTCACGACTAGCGGGAGCCGATACGCAGTATTTT	CASSRLAGADTQYF
TRBJ2-3	TRBV5-4	TRBD2	-	TGTGCCAGCAGCTTGGAGGGACTAGCGGGGGTAGATACGCAGTATTTT	CASSLEGLAGVDTQYF
TRBJ1-5	TRBV24-1	-	-	TGTGCCACCAGTGACCACAGATATAGCAATCAGCCCCAGCATTTT	CATSDHRYSNQPQHF
TRBJ2-7	TRBV3-1/TRBV3-2	-	-	TGTGCCAGCAGCCAAATCCGCACGAGCGAGCAGTACTTC	CASSQIRTSEQYF
TRBJ1-3	TRBV6-5	-	few	TGTGCCAGCGGCAGGGCTGGAAACACCATATATTTT	CASGRAGNTIYF
TRBJ2-7	TRBV10-3	-	-	TGTGCCATCAGTGAAGTTGGGGGGAGGTCCTACGAGCAGTACTTC	CAISEVGGRSYEQYF
TRBJ2-5	TRBV30	TRBD2	-	TGTGCCTGGAGCGGACTAGCGGAAGAGACCCAGTACTTC	CAWSGLAEETQYF
TRBJ2-5	TRBV27	-	-	TGTGCCAGCAGTTTGACCATAGCGCAGCAGACCCAGTACTTC	CASSLTIAQQTQYF
TRBJ1-1	TRBV19	-	-	TGTGCCAGTAGTATAACAGAGAACACTGAAGCTTTCTTT	CASSITENTEAFF
TRBJ1-1	TRBV7-2	-	-	TGTGCCAGCAGCGCCCGGCGGGGGGACACTGAAGCTTTCTTT	CASSARRGDTEAFF
TRBJ2-7	TRBV27	TRBD1	-	TGTGCCAGCACCGACCGGGGACAGTTCTACGAGCAGTACTTC	CASTDRGQFYEQYF
TRBJ2-1	TRBV4-3	-	-	TGCGCCAGCAGCCAAGATTACGGGGGGCACAATGAGCAGTTCTTC	CASSQDYGGHNEQFF
TRBJ2-7	TRBV7-8	TRBD1	-	TGTGCCAGCAGCTCCAGGGGGTCCCACGAGCAGTACTTC	CASSSRGSHEQYF
TRBJ1-5	TRBV19	-	-	TGTGCCAGTAGCTCACAGGGTGGAGGCAATCAGCCCCAGCATTTT	CASSSQGGGNQPQHF
TRBJ2-5	TRBV18	-	few	TGTGCCAGCGCCCCTAGGAACAAAGAGACCCAGTACTTC	CASAPRNKETQYF
TRBJ1-3	TRBV11-3	-	-	TGTGCCAGCAGCGAAACCAGGGCAAACACCATATATTTT	CASSETRANTIYF
TRBJ1-2	TRBV7-9	-	-	TGTGCCAGCAGCCCCTCCGGGGGAGGAAACAACTATGGCTACACCTTC	CASSPSGGGNNYGYTF
TRBJ2-3	TRBV14	TRBD1	-	TGTGCCAGCAGCCCCCCCGGGACAGGGAGGGTCGATACGCAGTATTTT	CASSPPGTGRVDTQYF
TRBJ1-2	TRBV27	TRBD1	-	TGTGCCAGCAGTTTATCGAGACAGGGGGCCGATGGCTACACCTTC	CASSLSRQGADGYTF
TRBJ2-7	TRBV6-5	TRBD1	-	TGTGCCAACCGACCCTCCCCGGGACAGCATTACGAGCAGTACTTC	CANRPSPGQHYEQYF
TRBJ1-2	TRBV27	TRBD1	-	TGTGCCAGCAGTGCCGGACAGGGAACGAGCTATGGCTACACCTTC	CASSAGQGTSYGYTF
TRBJ2-2	TRBV6-4	-	-	TGTGCCAGCACCCGGGAAATGAACACCGGGGAGCTGTTTTTT	CASTREMNTGELFF
TRBJ2-7	TRBV5-6	-	-	TGTGCCAGCAGCTCAAGACACTCCTACGAGCAGTACTTC	CASSSRHSYEQYF
TRBJ1-1	TRBV10-2	-	-	TGCGCCAGCTCCGAGACGGGGACTGAAGCTTTCTTT	CASSETGTEAFF